This entry is about one T cell receptor beta chain. This clonotype was detected ten times or more. Its antigen is unknown. No much larger clone is present one base from it, and per-base qualities are unavailable. This entry comes from a study of T cells of healthy individuals (dated by TCRdb to between 2018 and 2020). The library relied on 5' RACE. Sequencing used an Illumina MiSeq. The public reads were reprocessed in TCRdb via fastp at Q25 and MiXCR, keeping in-frame beta chains. Each CDR3 protein appears once, grouped with its most common genes and DNA. In this sample the table shows around 80,000 distinct CDR3 sequences, more than 4.5% of which occur a single time. The ten largest clones represent around 6.9% of the sample. As encoded in the germline V gene (reference sequence), CDR1 is MNHNY while CDR2 is SVGAGI. V was cut back by 5 bases and J by 6 bases, leaving a gap of 17 bases between them. Counted from cysteine to phenylalanine, this CDR3 has 15 amino acids. Of the read, only the CDR3 DNA is kept; its 45 bases are in frame from base 1.

The TCR originated in a female donor in good health. This chain is built from TRBV6-6 and TRBJ2-1; D gene: possibly TRBD2, on 5 matching bases. The sequenced DNA is TGTGCCAGCAGTCCAGCGGAGCAATGGGTCAATGAGCAGTTCTTC. This encodes CASSPAEQWVNEQFF.